The clone carrying this T cell receptor beta chain has a handful of counts. Its antigen is undetermined. This sample is part of a study of T-cell reconstitution after alpha-beta-depleted transplantation in children. Study-wide results and caveats: Fresh T-cell production supplied most of the T-cell counts and diversity seen one year after transplant.

The CDR3 contains 12 residues. V lost 8 bases, J lost 4 bases, and 12 bases lay in between. Germline V lookup: CDR1 KGHSH, CDR2 LQKENI. As it was prepared, the TCRbeta library received unique molecular identifiers. One entry per CDR3 protein results from TCRdb running MiXCR on the PCR reads. The sample includes some 830,000 distinct CDR3 sequences, under 20% of them seen just once. The input for sequencing was PBMCs, mostly from graft donor cells, taken 360 days after TCRalphabeta/CD19-depleted stem cell transplant. The chain is built from TRBV18 and TRBJ2-7; D unclear. The TCR was taken from a male patient under 18 who had a stem cell transplant for acute lymphoblastic leukemia, so the T cells may come from the graft donor. CDR3 DNA sequence: TGTGCCAGCACCCCGGCAGGATACGAGCAGTACTTC. Translating gives CASTPAGYEQYF.